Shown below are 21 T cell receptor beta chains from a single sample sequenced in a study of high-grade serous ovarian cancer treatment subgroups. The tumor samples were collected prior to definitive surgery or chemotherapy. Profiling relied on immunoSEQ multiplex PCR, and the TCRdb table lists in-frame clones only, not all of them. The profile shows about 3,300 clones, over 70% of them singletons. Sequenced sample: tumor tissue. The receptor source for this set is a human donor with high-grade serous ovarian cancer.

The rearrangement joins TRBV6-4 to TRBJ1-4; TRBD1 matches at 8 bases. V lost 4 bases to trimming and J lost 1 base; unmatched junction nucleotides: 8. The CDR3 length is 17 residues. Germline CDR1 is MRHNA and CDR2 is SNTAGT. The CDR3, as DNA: TGTGCCAGCAGTGCCCCTGGACAGGGAAGAACTAATGAAAAACTGTTTTTT. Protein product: CASSAPGQGRTNEKLFF.

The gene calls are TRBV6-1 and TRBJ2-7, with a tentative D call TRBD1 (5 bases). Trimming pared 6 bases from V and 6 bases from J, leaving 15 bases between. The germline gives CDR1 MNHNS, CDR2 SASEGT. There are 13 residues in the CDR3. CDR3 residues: CASRSTAGPEQYF. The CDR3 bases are TGTGCCAGCAGGTCAACCGCAGGGCCCGAGCAGTACTTC.

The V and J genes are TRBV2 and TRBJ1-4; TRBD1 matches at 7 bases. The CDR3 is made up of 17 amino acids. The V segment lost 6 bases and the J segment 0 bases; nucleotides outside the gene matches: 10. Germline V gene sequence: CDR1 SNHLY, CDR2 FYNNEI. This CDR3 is CASRAFRQGATNEKLFF. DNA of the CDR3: TGTGCCAGCAGGGCGTTTCGACAGGGCGCAACTAATGAAAAACTGTTTTTT.

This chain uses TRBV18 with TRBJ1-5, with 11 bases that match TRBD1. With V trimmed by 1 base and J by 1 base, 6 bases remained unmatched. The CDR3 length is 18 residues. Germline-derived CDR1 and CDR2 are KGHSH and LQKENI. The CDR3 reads CASSPQRTGGGSNQPQHF. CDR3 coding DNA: TGTGCCAGCTCACCACAACGGACAGGGGGCGGGAGCAATCAGCCCCAGCATTTT.

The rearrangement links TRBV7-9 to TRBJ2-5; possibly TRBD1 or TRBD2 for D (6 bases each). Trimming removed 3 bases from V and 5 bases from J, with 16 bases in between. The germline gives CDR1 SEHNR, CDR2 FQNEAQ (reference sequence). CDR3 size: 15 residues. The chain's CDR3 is CASSFRWGAAETQYF. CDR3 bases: TGTGCCAGCAGCTTCCGTTGGGGGGCGGCGGAGACCCAGTACTTC. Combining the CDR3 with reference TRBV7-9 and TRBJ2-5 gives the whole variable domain DTGVSQNPRHKITKRGQNVTFRCDPISEHNRLYWYRQTLGQGPEFLTYFQNEAQLEKSRLLSDRFSAERPKGSFSTLEIQRTEQGDSAMYLCASSFRWGAAETQYFGPGTRLLVL.

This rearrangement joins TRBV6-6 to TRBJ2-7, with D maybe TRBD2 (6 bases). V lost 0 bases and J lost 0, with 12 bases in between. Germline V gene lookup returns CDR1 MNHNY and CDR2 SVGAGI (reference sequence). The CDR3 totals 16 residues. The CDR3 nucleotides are TGTGCCAGCAGTTACTCGAGGACTACCCTCTCCTACGAGCAGTACTTC. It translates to CASSYSRTTLSYEQYF.

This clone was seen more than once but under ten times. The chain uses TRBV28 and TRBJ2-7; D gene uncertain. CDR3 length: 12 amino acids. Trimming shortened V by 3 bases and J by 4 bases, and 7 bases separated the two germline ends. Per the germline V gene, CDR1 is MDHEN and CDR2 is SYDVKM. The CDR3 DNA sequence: TGTGCCAGCAGTTTGTTGACTTACGAGCAGTACTTC. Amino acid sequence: CASSLLTYEQYF.

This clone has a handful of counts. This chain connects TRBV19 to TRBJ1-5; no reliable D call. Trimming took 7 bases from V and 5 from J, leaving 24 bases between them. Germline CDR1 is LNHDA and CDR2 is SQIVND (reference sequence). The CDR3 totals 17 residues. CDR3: CASKKSSSSARYQPQHF. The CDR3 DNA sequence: TGTGCCAGTAAGAAGAGCTCGTCGTCGGCTCGGTATCAGCCCCAGCATTTT.

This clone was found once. The CDR3 region has the DNA TGTGCCACCAGCAACCAGGGGGGGCGAGACGAGCAGTACTTC. Its protein is CATSNQGGRDEQYF. The rearrangement links TRBV15 to TRBJ2-7; possibly TRBD1 or TRBD2 for D (7 bases each). The germline V and J ends were trimmed by 4 bases and 5 bases, with 15 bases remaining between them. This CDR3 is built from 14 residues. In germline, CDR1 is LNHNV, CDR2 YYDKDF (reference sequence). Variable domain in full (rest from reference TRBV15 and TRBJ2-7): DAMVIQNPRYQVTQFGKPVTLSCSQTLNHNVMYWYQQKSSQAPKLLFHYYDKDFNNEADTPDNFQSRRPNTSFCFLDIRSPGLGDTAMYLCATSNQGGRDEQYFGPGTRLTVT.

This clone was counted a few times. The DNA of the CDR3 is TGTGCCAGCAGCTTGGGCCGGTCGGGAGCCAAAAACATTCAGTACTTC. Its protein product is CASSLGRSGAKNIQYF. V and J are TRBV13 and TRBJ2-4, with D unresolved. CDR3 length equals 16 residues. Per the germline V gene, CDR1 is PRHDT and CDR2 is FYEKMQ (reference sequence). V gave up 3 bases and J gave up 0 bases, with 12 bases separating them.

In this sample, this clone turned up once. This CDR3 reads CASSLLGQGRTGELFF. The CDR3 DNA is TGTGCCAGCAGTCTACTGGGCCAGGGGAGGACCGGGGAGCTGTTTTTT. The gene calls are TRBV6-4 and TRBJ2-2; D is tentatively TRBD1 or TRBD2 (6 bases each). Trimming took 5 bases from V and 5 from J, leaving 18 bases between them. Germline CDR1 MRHNA, CDR2 SNTAGT. CDR3 length: 16 residues.

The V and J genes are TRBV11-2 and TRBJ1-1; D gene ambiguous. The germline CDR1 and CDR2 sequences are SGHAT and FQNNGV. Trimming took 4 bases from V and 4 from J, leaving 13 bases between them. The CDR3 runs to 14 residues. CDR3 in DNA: TGTGCCAGCAGCTCGAGCCCCCCCGGCACTGAAGCTTTCTTT. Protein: CASSSSPPGTEAFF.

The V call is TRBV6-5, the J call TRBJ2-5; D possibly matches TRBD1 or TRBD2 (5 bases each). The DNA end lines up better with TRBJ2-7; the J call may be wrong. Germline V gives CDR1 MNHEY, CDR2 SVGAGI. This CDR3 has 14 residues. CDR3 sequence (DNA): TGTGCCAGCAGTAGGGACGGAGTCCTTGACGAGCAGTACTTC. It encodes CASSRDGVLDEQYF.

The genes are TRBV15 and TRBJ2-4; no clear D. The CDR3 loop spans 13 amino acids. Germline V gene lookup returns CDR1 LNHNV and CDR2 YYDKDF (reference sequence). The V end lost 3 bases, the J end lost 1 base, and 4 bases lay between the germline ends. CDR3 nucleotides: TGTGCCACCAGCAGGGGGGCCAAAAACATTCAGTACTTC. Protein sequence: CATSRGAKNIQYF.

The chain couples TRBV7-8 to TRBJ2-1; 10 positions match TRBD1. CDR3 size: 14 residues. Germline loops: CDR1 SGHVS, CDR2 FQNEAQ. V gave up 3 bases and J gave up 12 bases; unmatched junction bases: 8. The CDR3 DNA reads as TGTGCCAGCAGCTTCGACAGGGGGCGTTCGGGGCAGTTCTTC. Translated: CASSFDRGRSGQFF.

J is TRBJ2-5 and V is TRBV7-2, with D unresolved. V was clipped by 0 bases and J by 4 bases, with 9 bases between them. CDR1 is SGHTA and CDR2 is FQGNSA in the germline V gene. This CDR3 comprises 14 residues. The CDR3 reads CASSLAGVGETQYF. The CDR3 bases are TGTGCCAGCAGCTTAGCTGGGGTGGGAGAGACCCAGTACTTC. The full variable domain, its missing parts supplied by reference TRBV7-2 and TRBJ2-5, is GAGVSQSPSNKVTEKGKDVELRCDPISGHTALYWYRQSLGQGLEFLIYFQGNSAPDKSGLPSDRFSAERTGGSVSTLTIQRTQQEDSAVYLCASSLAGVGETQYFGPGTRLLVL.

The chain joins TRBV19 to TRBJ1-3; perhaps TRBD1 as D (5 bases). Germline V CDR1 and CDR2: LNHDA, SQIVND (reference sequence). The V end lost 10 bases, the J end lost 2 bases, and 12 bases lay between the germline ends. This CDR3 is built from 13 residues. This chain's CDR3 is CATIQVPGNTIYF. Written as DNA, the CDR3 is TGTGCCACTATACAGGTGCCTGGAAACACCATATATTTT.

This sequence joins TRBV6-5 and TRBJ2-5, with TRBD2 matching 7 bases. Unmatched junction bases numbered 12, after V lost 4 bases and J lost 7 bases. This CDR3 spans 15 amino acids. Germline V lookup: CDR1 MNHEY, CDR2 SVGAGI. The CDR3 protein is CASSSPPSGAGTQYF. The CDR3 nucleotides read TGTGCCAGCAGTTCTCCGCCTAGCGGTGCGGGGACCCAGTACTTC.

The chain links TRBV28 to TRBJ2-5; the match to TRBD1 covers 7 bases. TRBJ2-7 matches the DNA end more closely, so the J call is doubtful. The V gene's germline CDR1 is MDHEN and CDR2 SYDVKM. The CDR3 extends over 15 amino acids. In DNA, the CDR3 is TGTGCCAGCAGTTTCTCCGGGACAGACCTGTACGAGCAGTACTTC. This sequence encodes CASSFSGTDLYEQYF.

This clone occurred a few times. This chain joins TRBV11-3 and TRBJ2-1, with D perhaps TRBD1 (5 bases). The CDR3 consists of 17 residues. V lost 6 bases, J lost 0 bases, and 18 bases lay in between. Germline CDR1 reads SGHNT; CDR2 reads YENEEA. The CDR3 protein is CASSRIKGADSYNEQFF. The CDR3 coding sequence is TGTGCCAGCAGTCGTATTAAAGGGGCGGACTCCTACAATGAGCAGTTCTTC.

CDR3 nucleotides: TGTGCCAGCTGGTTGGCGTTCTGGGGGCAGTACTTC. It translates to CASWLAFWGQYF. This chain uses TRBV7-8 with TRBJ2-7; no firm D call. The V gene's germline CDR1 is SGHVS and CDR2 FQNEAQ. This CDR3 is 12 amino acids long. The germline V and J ends were trimmed by 8 bases and 9 bases, with 17 bases remaining between them.